This T cell receptor beta chain originates from a study of long-term antiretroviral therapy in people with HIV (dated by TCRdb to between 2021 and 2024). About the full investigation: Collection of the earliest samples took place about a decade ahead of the 2015 WHO recommendation for immediate ART, at a time when ART was typically delayed until CD4 counts fell. A total of 192 cryopreserved PBMC samples were contributed to the cohort by 30 adults with confirmed HIV infection, with samples collected serially over a mean of 6 years (range 1-12). This retrospective serial study examined whether starting ART and sustained HIV suppression were associated with changes in the composition and diversity of the TRB repertoire in peripheral blood. Test extractions of a monoclonal T-cell line alongside approximately 34 polyclonal samples showed no cross-contamination during QIAcube processing. Of the 30 participants with HIV, ten to eleven were female. Study-level results and caveats: Since PBMC availability was limited, sequencing covered only the TCR beta chain, with no alpha chain pairing. Because pre-ART samples had limited cell numbers, unsorted PBMC were profiled rather than sorted CD4+ and CD8+ T cells. Compared with controls, HIV repertoires had narrower CDR3 length ranges, and the network structure pointed to an antigen-experienced repertoire that shifted only slightly toward naive after ART. No data were available on ART adherence, viral resistance or therapy changes, limiting inferences about post-ART repertoire changes. The repertoire was dominated across all time points by expanded TRB clones identified before ART initiation, although this dominance was seen to fluctuate and to decrease in many PLHIV after ART. Samples dated from about 2004 to 2017, and the ART regimens used may be less effective than current ones. A significant increase in TRB diversity was found to be associated with ART initiation, although TRB diversity was observed to remain significantly below that of transplant donor controls even after long-term ART.

The immunoSEQ hsTCRB v3.0 assay was used at survey level resolution to sequence the TRB variable region. A depth of about 40,000-50,000 T-cell genomes per sample was targeted for TRB sequencing. TRB libraries were pooled and sequenced on an Illumina MiSeq using a v3 150-cycle kit. Per the authors' processing: Repertoire analysis was run in R within a reproducible Nextflow workflow that covered QC, data transformation and analysis. Custom analyses were implemented in LymphoSeq2, an R package for AIRR-Seq data exploration. Four samples that yielded fewer than 5000 total TRB sequences were excluded, so that 150 to 200 HIV repertoires were analyzed. Among the roughly 200 retained HIV repertoires, some 59 were collected before ART initiation and 129 after ART initiation. Repertoires were downsampled to 5000 TRB nucleotide sequences, and summary statistics were averaged over 100 downsampling iterations. TRB sequences were retained for analysis only if CDR3 regions of at least seven amino acids were present. Diversity was assessed using a clonality score derived from Shannon entropy and using the Gini coefficient. In the repertoire networks, any two of the top 5000 CDR3 amino acid sequences were linked whenever the two sequences differed by an edit distance of one. For TRB CDR3 amino acid sequences, GLIPH2 was used to predict antigen specificity groups and MHC restriction. To flag known associations with CMV, EBV, HIV or tissue antigens, CDR3 amino acid sequences were compared against VDJdb and McPAS-TCR. Pre-ART, post-ART and control groups were compared with Wilcoxon signed-rank tests and Holm-Bonferroni correction. Sourced from immuneACCESS, this table was stored by TCRdb with only in-frame sequences that have V and J called. A share of the clones is absent; for the studies checked, an unresolved V gene accounts for under half, and the remainder has no known explanation. For V, J and clone size, that table is used; D and trimming come from the DNA. For this sample the table gives around 39,000 clones, of which around 83% were detected only once. The ten largest clonotypes hold 6.2% of the sample.

CDR1 and CDR2, per the germline V gene, are SGHRS and YFSETQ. The CDR3 measures 16 amino acids from cysteine to phenylalanine. Of the read, only the CDR3 DNA is kept; its 48 bases are in frame from base 1. Trimmed from V: 3 bases; trimmed from J: 5 bases; junction bases lacking a gene match: 9. Inclusion was restricted to participants for whom at least one PBMC sample before ART initiation and at least two post-ART samples were available. All participants with HIV were treated in the United States of America. Before DNA extraction, cryopreserved samples of roughly 0.9-11 million PBMC were thawed and then washed. At the time of the earliest PBMC sample, participants with HIV were aged between roughly 20 and 55 years. Each participant contributed PBMC samples from 1-4 timepoints before ART initiation and 2-8 timepoints after ART initiation, with a median of 7 samples. Serial HIV viral load, CD4+ T-cell count, ART history and demographic data were obtained for every participant. A Qiagen kit on a QIAcube was used to extract genomic DNA from unsorted PBMC, with samples processed in batches of 12.

As regards this clone: Its target antigen remains unknown. Base qualities are not at hand, and no much larger clone is one base apart.

The sequence was obtained from a young man with HIV. The rearranged segments are TRBV5-1 and TRBJ2-1; 9 bases in between match TRBD1. The sequencing used unsorted PBMCs, collected 1 year after starting antiretroviral therapy. The DNA is as follows: TGCGCCAGCAGCTACAATCCGGGACAGGGCCACAATGAGCAGTTCTTC. It translates to CASSYNPGQGHNEQFF. The CDR3, completed at both ends by the reference TRBV5-1 and TRBJ2-1 genes, gives the full variable domain KAGVTQTPRYLIKTRGQQVTLSCSPISGHRSVSWYQQTPGQGLQFLFEYFSETQRNKGNFPGRFSGRQFSNSRSEMNVSTLELGDSALYLCASSYNPGQGHNEQFFGPGTRLTVL.